A selection of T cell receptor beta chains follows, all from one sample in a study of cytotoxic CD8 clonotypes in ibrutinib-treated CLL. Sequenced by immunoSEQ multiplex PCR; TCRdb stores in-frame clones only, minus some. Here the sample spans 150,000 or so clones, 80% being singletons. Material: PBMCs, obtained after 36 months of ibrutinib treatment. All receptors derive from a human donor with chronic lymphocytic leukemia. CDR3s include the opening cysteine and the closing phenylalanine or tryptophan. The D gene is left open where the match is weak. Clone size appears in some rows only: once, few, many, or a class for an expanded clone.

size	V	J	D	DNA	CDR3
NA	TRBV5-1	TRBJ2-7	TRBD2	TGCGCCAGCACGTTGGGGACTAGCGGGCGTGGGACCTACGAGCAGTACTTC	CASTLGTSGRGTYEQYF
NA	TRBV4-1	TRBJ2-3	NA	TGCGCCAGCAGCCACCTTCCGGGGGACCTATACACAGATACGCAGTATTTT	CASSHLPGDLYTDTQYF
NA	TRBV2	TRBJ1-4	TRBD1	TGTGCCAGCACTGAAGCCAGGGGGCCGGATGAAAAACTGTTTTTT	CASTEARGPDEKLFF
NA	TRBV29-1	TRBJ2-5	TRBD2	TGCAGCGTTGGGGAGGGACTACTGCGAGGGACCCAGTACTTC	CSVGEGLLRGTQYF
NA	TRBV5-6	TRBJ1-6	NA	TGTGCCAGCAGCTCGGACGGGGAGGGGTCACCCCTCCACTTT	CASSSDGEGSPLHF
NA	TRBV19	TRBJ2-7	TRBD2	TGTGCCAGTAGTAAAGGACTAGCGGGAGGGAGCTCCTACGAGCAGTACTTC	CASSKGLAGGSSYEQYF
NA	TRBV11-2	TRBJ1-2	NA	TGTGCCAGCAGCTTAGATCGAGGCCTGGGGCTAGGAAGCTACACCTTC	CASSLDRGLGLGSYTF
NA	TRBV18	TRBJ1-2	TRBD1	TGTGCCAGCTCACCGCGGACAGGGTCTGGCTACACCTTC	CASSPRTGSGYTF
NA	TRBV5-1	TRBJ2-7	NA	TGCGCCAGCAGCTCCGGGACGGAAACCTACGAGCAGTACTTC	CASSSGTETYEQYF
NA	TRBV6-5	TRBJ2-1	NA	TGTGCCAGCTTCGGCTACCCCTACAATGAGCAGTTCTTC	CASFGYPYNEQFF
NA	TRBV28	TRBJ2-3	NA	TGTGCCAGCAAACTGATAGGTAGTACGCAGTATTTT	CASKLIGSTQYF
NA	TRBV18	TRBJ2-3	NA	TGTGCCAGCTCGCCGGATGCAGATACGCAGTATTTT	CASSPDADTQYF
NA	TRBV5-1	TRBJ2-1	TRBD1	TGCGCCAGCAGCTTGGCCGGGACAGGCTATGAGCAGTTCTTC	CASSLAGTGYEQFF
NA	TRBV19	TRBJ2-5	TRBD1	TGTGCCAGTACGACAGGGGGCTTACAAGAGACCCAGTACTTC	CASTTGGLQETQYF
NA	TRBV11-2	TRBJ1-1	NA	TGTGCCAGCAGCTTAGAACAAAGGGGGGGGCGGTGGTACACTGAAGCTTTCTTT	CASSLEQRGGRWYTEAFF
NA	TRBV27	TRBJ2-7	TRBD2	TGTGCCAGCAGTTTAGGGACTAGCCTCGAGCAGTACTTC	CASSLGTSLEQYF
NA	TRBV5-1	TRBJ2-7	TRBD2	TGCGCCAGCAGCTTCGCCCTCACGACTAGCGGGGTTTACGAGCAGTACTTC	CASSFALTTSGVYEQYF
NA	TRBV19	TRBJ2-5	NA	TGTGCCAGTAGTCGGGCGGCGTCAGATCAAGAGACCCAGTACTTC	CASSRAASDQETQYF
once	TRBV30	TRBJ1-2	TRBD1	TGTGCCTGGACCCCGACAGGGCACTATGGCTACACCTTC	CAWTPTGHYGYTF
NA	TRBV4-2	TRBJ2-3	NA	TGTGCCAGCAGCCAAGATAAGGGTAGGGATACGCAGTATTTT	CASSQDKGRDTQYF
NA	TRBV5-6	TRBJ2-1	NA	TGTGCCAGCAGCTTTAGGGAGTATCGGGGCAATGAGCAGTTCTTC	CASSFREYRGNEQFF
NA	TRBV7-9	TRBJ1-2	NA	TGTGCCAGCAGCTTAGAGGGATTCGGTGGCTACACCTTC	CASSLEGFGGYTF
few	TRBV5-1	TRBJ1-1	NA	TGCGCCAGCAAAGTTCAGGGGAACACTGAAGCTTTCTTT	CASKVQGNTEAFF
NA	TRBV7-8	TRBJ2-2	TRBD1	TGTGCCAGTCACGACCATCGGGACAGAAACACCGGGGAGCTGTTTTTT	CASHDHRDRNTGELFF
NA	TRBV27	TRBJ1-5	NA	TGTGCCAGCAGTTTATTGGGATCGGATCAGCCCCAGCATTTT	CASSLLGSDQPQHF
NA	TRBV28	TRBJ2-3	NA	TGTGCCAGCACCCTAGATGGGGATACGCAGTATTTT	CASTLDGDTQYF
NA	TRBV28	TRBJ2-1	TRBD1	TGTGCCAGCAGTTTTGGACAGGGAAACAATGAGCAGTTCTTC	CASSFGQGNNEQFF
once	TRBV10-2	TRBJ2-7	NA	TGCGCCAGCAGTGAGTTGTCAGCCTCCTACGAGCAGTACTTC	CASSELSASYEQYF
NA	TRBV9	TRBJ1-5	NA	TGTGCCAGCAGCGTAGACCCCAGCGGGAATCAGCCCCAGCATTTT	CASSVDPSGNQPQHF
once	TRBV5-6	TRBJ2-2	NA	TGTGCCAGCAGCCCCTGGACGAACACCGGGGAGCTGTTTTTT	CASSPWTNTGELFF
once	TRBV11-3	TRBJ1-3	NA	TGTGCCAGCAGCTTAGACGGCAGCTCTGGAAACACCATATATTTT	CASSLDGSSGNTIYF
NA	TRBV7-6	TRBJ2-7	TRBD1	TGTGCCAGCAGCTTAAGCTGGACAGGGGACTACGAGCAGTACTTC	CASSLSWTGDYEQYF
NA	TRBV15	TRBJ1-2	NA	TGTGCCACCAGCAGAGATTACGTTGATGGCTACACCTTC	CATSRDYVDGYTF
NA	TRBV6-4	TRBJ1-6	NA	TGTGCCAGCAGCGAGGTGGCAGGGTCGGGAAATTCACCCCTCCACTTT	CASSEVAGSGNSPLHF
NA	TRBV5-1	TRBJ2-7	TRBD1	TGCGCCAGCAGCCCAAGAACCGGGACAGGGGGCGCAAGGAGCGAGCAGTACTTC	CASSPRTGTGGARSEQYF
few	TRBV5-6	TRBJ2-7	TRBD1	TGTGCCAGCAGCTTTGGGACAGGGGTTTACGAGCAGTACTTC	CASSFGTGVYEQYF
NA	TRBV19	TRBJ1-4	TRBD1	TGTGCCAGTAGTTCACCGGGACAGGGTTTTGAAAAACTGTTTTTT	CASSSPGQGFEKLFF
NA	TRBV5-4	TRBJ1-2	NA	TGTGCCAGCAGCTTTCACTTTGGGGACTCTGGCTACACCTTC	CASSFHFGDSGYTF
NA	TRBV5-1	TRBJ2-7	NA	TGCGCCAGCAGCTTGGAACAGGGCCGCTCCTACGAGCAGTACTTC	CASSLEQGRSYEQYF
NA	TRBV6-1	TRBJ1-4	NA	TGTGCCAGCAGTGCTTCACTTAGCACTAATGAAAAACTGTTTTTT	CASSASLSTNEKLFF
NA	TRBV4-1	TRBJ2-7	TRBD1	TGCGCCAGCAGCCACGGGGACAGGGGAGGCTACGAGCAGTACTTC	CASSHGDRGGYEQYF
few	TRBV5-3	TRBJ2-7	NA	TGTGCCAGAAGCATCACAGGGCTACACGAGCAGTACTTC	CARSITGLHEQYF
NA	TRBV6-4	TRBJ1-5	NA	TGTGCCAGCAGTGACACCCCCGGGGATCAGCCCCAGCATTTT	CASSDTPGDQPQHF
few	TRBV18	TRBJ2-2	TRBD1	TGTGCCAGCTCAACAGGGGGCTGGGGCACCGGGGAGCTGTTTTTT	CASSTGGWGTGELFF
NA	TRBV19	TRBJ2-1	TRBD2	TGTGCCAGTAGTATGAGCGGGAGCGCCTACAATGAGCAGTTCTTC	CASSMSGSAYNEQFF
NA	TRBV7-9	TRBJ1-1	TRBD1	TGTGCCAGCAGCCTAACAGGGGGCTACACTGAAGCTTTCTTT	CASSLTGGYTEAFF
NA	TRBV15	TRBJ2-5	NA	TGTGCCACCAGCAGAGAGTCCAGGGGACGGACCCAGTACTTC	CATSRESRGRTQYF
NA	TRBV14	TRBJ2-1	NA	TGTGCCAGCAGCCTCAAACTAAGCTGGCCCAGAGGCAATGAGCAGTTCTTC	CASSLKLSWPRGNEQFF
NA	TRBV6-5	TRBJ1-3	NA	TGTGCCAGCAGTTATCGAGTTCAGGCTGGAAACACCATATATTTT	CASSYRVQAGNTIYF
NA	TRBV5-1	TRBJ2-7	NA	TGCGCCAGCAGCACCGACAGCTACGAGCAGTACTTC	CASSTDSYEQYF
NA	TRBV9	TRBJ2-2	TRBD2	TGTGCCAGCAGCGAGGTTAGCGGGAGAAACACCGGGGAGCTGTTTTTT	CASSEVSGRNTGELFF